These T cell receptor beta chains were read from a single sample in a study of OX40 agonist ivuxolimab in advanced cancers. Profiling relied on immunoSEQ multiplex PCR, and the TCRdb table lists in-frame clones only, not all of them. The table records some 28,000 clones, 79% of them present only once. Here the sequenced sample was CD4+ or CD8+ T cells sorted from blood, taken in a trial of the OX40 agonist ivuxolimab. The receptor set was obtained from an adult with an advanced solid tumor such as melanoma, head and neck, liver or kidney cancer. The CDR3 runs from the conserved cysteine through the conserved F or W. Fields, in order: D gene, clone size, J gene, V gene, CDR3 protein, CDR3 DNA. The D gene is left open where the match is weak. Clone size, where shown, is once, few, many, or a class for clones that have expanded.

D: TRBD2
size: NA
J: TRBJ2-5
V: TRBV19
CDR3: CASSIGSGGSNQETQYF
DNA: TGTGCCAGTAGTATCGGTAGCGGGGGTTCTAACCAAGAGACCCAGTACTTC

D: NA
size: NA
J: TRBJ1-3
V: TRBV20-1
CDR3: CSARKDTIYF
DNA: TGCAGTGCCCGTAAGGACACCATATATTTT

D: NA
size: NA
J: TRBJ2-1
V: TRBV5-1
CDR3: CASSLESSSYNEQFF
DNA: TGCGCCAGCAGCTTGGAGAGCAGCTCCTACAATGAGCAGTTCTTC

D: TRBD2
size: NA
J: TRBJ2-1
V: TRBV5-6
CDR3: CASSQLGLAASVDEQFF
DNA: TGTGCCAGCAGCCAGCTTGGACTAGCGGCCTCTGTGGATGAGCAGTTCTTC

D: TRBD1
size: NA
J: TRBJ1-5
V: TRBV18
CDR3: CASGTGRDSQPQHF
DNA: TGTGCCAGCGGGACAGGGAGAGATAGTCAGCCCCAGCATTTT

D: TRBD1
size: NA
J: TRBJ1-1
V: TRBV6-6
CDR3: CASSNQGGTEAFF
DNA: TGTGCCAGCAGTAATCAGGGGGGTACTGAAGCTTTCTTT

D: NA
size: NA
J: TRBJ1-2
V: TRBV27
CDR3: CASSPGQTYGYTF
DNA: TGTGCCAGCAGTCCCGGACAGACCTATGGCTACACCTTC

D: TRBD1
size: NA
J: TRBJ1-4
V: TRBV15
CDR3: CATSRDGTATNEKLFF
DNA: TGTGCCACCAGCAGAGACGGGACAGCAACTAATGAAAAACTGTTTTTT

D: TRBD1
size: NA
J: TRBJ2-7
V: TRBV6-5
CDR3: CASSYSGTGDEQYF
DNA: TGTGCCAGCAGTTACTCCGGGACAGGCGACGAGCAGTACTTC

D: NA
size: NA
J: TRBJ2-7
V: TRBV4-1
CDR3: CASSPVVGYEQYF
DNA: TGCGCCAGCAGCCCCGTTGTCGGTTACGAGCAGTACTTC

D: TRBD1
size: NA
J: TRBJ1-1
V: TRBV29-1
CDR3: CSVYTGVGAEAFF
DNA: TGCAGCGTTTATACAGGGGTGGGCGCTGAAGCTTTCTTT

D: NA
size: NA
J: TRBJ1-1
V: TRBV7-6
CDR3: CASSLGQGYTEAFF
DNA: TGTGCCAGCAGCTTGGGGCAGGGTTACACTGAAGCTTTCTTT

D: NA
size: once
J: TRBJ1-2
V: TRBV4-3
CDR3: CASSQSGPEGRYGYTF
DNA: TGCGCCAGCAGCCAATCGGGGCCGGAGGGCAGGTATGGCTACACCTTC

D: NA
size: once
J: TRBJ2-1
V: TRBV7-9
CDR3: CASSLTGLDEQFF
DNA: TGTGCCAGCAGCTTAACAGGGTTGGATGAGCAGTTCTTC

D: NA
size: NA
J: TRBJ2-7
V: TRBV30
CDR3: CAWSAPGGAPYEQYF
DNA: TGTGCCTGGAGCGCCCCAGGAGGGGCCCCCTACGAGCAGTACTTC

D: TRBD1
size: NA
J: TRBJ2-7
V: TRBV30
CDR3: CAWSVGTGGYEQYF
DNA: TGTGCCTGGAGTGTAGGGACAGGGGGCTACGAGCAGTACTTC

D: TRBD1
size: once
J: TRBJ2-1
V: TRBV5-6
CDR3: CASSSSDRGVYNEQFF
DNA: TGTGCCAGCAGCTCGTCTGACAGGGGCGTTTACAATGAGCAGTTCTTC

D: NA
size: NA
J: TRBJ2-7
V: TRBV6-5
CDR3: CASSYSSMNRLEQYF
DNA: TGTGCCAGCAGTTACTCCTCAATGAATCGACTCGAGCAGTACTTC

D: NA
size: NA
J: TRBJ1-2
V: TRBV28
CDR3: CASSFSGRNGYTF
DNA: TGTGCCAGCAGTTTCTCGGGTCGGAATGGCTACACCTTC

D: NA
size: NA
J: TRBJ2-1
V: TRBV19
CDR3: CASSIQYNSPLYNEQFF
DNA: TGTGCCAGTAGTATACAATATAATTCGCCGCTCTACAATGAGCAGTTCTTC

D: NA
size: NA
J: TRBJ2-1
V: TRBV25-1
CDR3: CASSEFVGRYYEQFF
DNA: TGTGCCAGCAGTGAATTTGTAGGTCGGTACTATGAGCAGTTCTTC

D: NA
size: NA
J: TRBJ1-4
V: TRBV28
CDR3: CASRSHGVGEKLFF
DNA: TGTGCCAGCAGATCACATGGGGTTGGTGAAAAACTGTTTTTT

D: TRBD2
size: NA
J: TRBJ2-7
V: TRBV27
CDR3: CASSFFRTSGGSEQYF
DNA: TGTGCCAGCAGTTTTTTCCGGACTAGCGGGGGTTCCGAGCAGTACTTC

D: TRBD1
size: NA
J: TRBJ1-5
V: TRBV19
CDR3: CASTDRTGPNQPQHF
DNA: TGTGCCAGTACCGATAGGACAGGCCCCAATCAGCCCCAGCATTTT

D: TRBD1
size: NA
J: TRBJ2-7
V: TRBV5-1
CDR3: CASSLRTGGSSYEQYF
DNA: TGCGCCAGCAGCCTACGGACAGGGGGCTCCTCCTACGAGCAGTACTTC